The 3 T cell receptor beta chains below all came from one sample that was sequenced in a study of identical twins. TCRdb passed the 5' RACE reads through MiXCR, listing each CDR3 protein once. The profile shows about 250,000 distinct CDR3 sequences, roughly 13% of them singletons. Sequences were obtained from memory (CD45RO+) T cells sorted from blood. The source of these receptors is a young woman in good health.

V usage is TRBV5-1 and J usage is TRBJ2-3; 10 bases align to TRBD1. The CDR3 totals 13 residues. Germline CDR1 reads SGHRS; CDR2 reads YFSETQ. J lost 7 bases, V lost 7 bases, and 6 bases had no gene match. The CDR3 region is CASSGTGEYTQYF. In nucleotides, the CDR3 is TGCGCCAGCTCCGGGACAGGGGAATATACGCAGTATTTT.

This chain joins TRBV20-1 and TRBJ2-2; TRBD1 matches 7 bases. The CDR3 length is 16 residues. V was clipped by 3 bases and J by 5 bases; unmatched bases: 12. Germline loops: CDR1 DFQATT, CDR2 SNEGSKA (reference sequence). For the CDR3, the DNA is TGCAGTGCTAGTTCGGCGTGGGCAGGGGGAACCGGGGAGCTGTTTTTT. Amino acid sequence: CSASSAWAGGTGELFF.

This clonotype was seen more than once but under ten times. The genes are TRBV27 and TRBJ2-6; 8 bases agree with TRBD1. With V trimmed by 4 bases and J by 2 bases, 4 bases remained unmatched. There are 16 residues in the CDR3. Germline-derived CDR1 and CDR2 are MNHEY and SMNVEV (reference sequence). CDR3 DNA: TGTGCCAGCAGTTCCCCGGGACAGGCTGGGGCCAACGTCCTGACTTTC. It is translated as CASSSPGQAGANVLTF.